The 10 T cell receptor beta chains reported below all come from one sample, sequenced in a study of blood T cells in healthy people across ages. Next came a second PCR, run for about 7 to 12 cycles, which used a sample-barcoded 5' primer along with a J-beta primer mix. TCRdb recomputed calls from the 5' RACE reads with MiXCR, one row per CDR3 protein. The sample includes some 1.7 million distinct CDR3 sequences, under 30% seen only once; the top ten take roughly 8.2%. Sequenced material: blood. These receptors came from a woman in her twenties or thirties in good health.

The rearrangement uses TRBV9 and TRBJ1-2; TRBD1 is a possible D gene (6 bases). The CDR3 spans 15 residues. Germline V gene lookup returns CDR1 SGDLS and CDR2 YYNGEE. Trimming took off 2 bases at V and 4 bases at J, with 15 bases between the two ends. The CDR3 bases are TGTGCCAGCAGCGTTTCGACAGGCCCCGGCTATGGCTACACCTTC. It specifies CASSVSTGPGYGYTF. Full variable domain (missing parts from reference TRBV9 and TRBJ1-2): DSGVTQTPKHLITATGQRVTLRCSPRSGDLSVYWYQQSLDQGLQFLIQYYNGEERAKGNILERFSAQQFPDLHSELNLSSLELGDSALYFCASSVSTGPGYGYTFGSGTRLTVV.

This clonotype was seen repeatedly, ten times or more. The chain is built from TRBV27 and TRBJ2-7, with a tentative D call TRBD2 (5 bases). Germline CDR1 is MNHEY and CDR2 is SMNVEV (reference sequence). V shed 2 bases and J shed 4 bases, with 15 bases lying between them. CDR3 length: 15 residues. CDR3 sequence reads: CASSLQSGPTYEQYF. The DNA for the CDR3 is TGTGCCAGCAGTTTACAAAGCGGCCCAACTTACGAGCAGTACTTC.

Remarks on this clonotype: A much larger clone sits a single nucleotide away, making a read error possible. The rearrangement links TRBV12-3 or TRBV12-4 to TRBJ2-7; perhaps D is TRBD1 or TRBD2 (5 bases each). The ends were cut back, 4 bases at V and 1 base at J, with 17 bases in the middle. This CDR3 spans 16 amino acids. The chain's CDR3 is CASSSPPGRGSYEQYF. The CDR3, as DNA: TGTGCCAGCAGTTCTCCCCCGGGACGGGGATCCTACGAGCAGTACTTC.

The chain combines TRBV14 with TRBJ2-5; D uncertain. This CDR3 is built from 15 residues. Germline lookup yields CDR1 SGHDN and CDR2 FVKESK. Between the trimmed V and J ends, which lost 4 bases and 5 bases, there was a span of 17 bases. DNA of the CDR3: TGTGCCAGCAGCCGACGGGCCCTTGGTAGGGAGACCCAGTACTTC. Amino acids: CASSRRALGRETQYF.

As for this clonotype: This may arise from a read error, as a much more abundant clone is one base away. The DNA of the CDR3 is TGCAGCGTTATACAGGGTCTAAGGGATAGCTACACCTTC. Translation gives CSVIQGLRDSYTF. The chain couples TRBV29-1 to TRBJ1-2; perhaps TRBD1 as D (6 bases). Trimming cost V 5 bases and J 9 bases, with 19 bases left between them. From germline, CDR1 is SQVTM and CDR2 ANQGSEA. CDR3 length equals 13 residues.

J is TRBJ1-5 and V is TRBV6-2 or TRBV6-3; 9 bases map to TRBD1. This CDR3 spans 18 amino acids. J gave up 3 bases and V 6 bases, and 15 bases lay outside the gene matches. CDR1 is MNHEY and CDR2 is SVGEGT in the germline V gene. CDR3 nucleotides: TGTGCCAGCAGCTCTGATACGGACAGGGGATTTGACAATCAGCCCCAGCATTTT. Its protein is CASSSDTDRGFDNQPQHF.

This rearrangement joins TRBV20-1 to TRBJ2-5, with D possibly matching TRBD2 (6 bases). V shed 7 bases and J shed 9 bases, with 18 bases lying between them. CDR1 and CDR2 (germline): DFQATT, SNEGSKA (reference sequence). The CDR3 sequence is 12 residues long. CDR3 DNA: TGCAGTGGAGTCCGGGGCGGACTATCCCAGTACTTC. Residues: CSGVRGGLSQYF.

This clonotype was seen a few times. The CDR3 reads CASSPAGGATLFF. The CDR3 DNA is TGTGCCAGCAGCCCCGCTGGGGGGGCTACCTTGTTCTTC. The chain combines TRBV7-3 with TRBJ2-1; maybe TRBD2 (7 bases). The CDR3 runs to 13 residues. V lost 5 bases and J 15 bases, leaving 20 bases between the germline ends. Germline CDR1 SGHTA, CDR2 FQGTGA.

The genes are TRBV7-2 and TRBJ2-1; 8 nucleotides agree with TRBD1. Germline V gives CDR1 SGHTA, CDR2 FQGNSA. The V gene end was trimmed by 3 bases and the J gene end by 8 bases; junction bases not matched to a gene: 6. CDR3 size: 14 residues. This CDR3 is CASSFRQGADEQFF. Written as DNA, the CDR3 is TGTGCCAGCAGCTTTCGTCAGGGGGCGGATGAGCAGTTCTTC.

With respect to this clonotype: A much larger clone differs from this one at a single base, so this may be a read error. The chain couples TRBV20-1 to TRBJ2-1; TRBD2 agrees at 13 bases. Germline lookup yields CDR1 DFQATT and CDR2 SNEGSKA (reference sequence). The V segment lost 6 bases and the J segment 8 bases; nucleotides outside the gene matches: 10. This CDR3 has 15 amino acids. The CDR3 coding sequence is TGCAGTGCCTTTGGCGGGACTAGCGGGACCGATGAGCAGTTCTTC. It yields the protein CSAFGGTSGTDEQFF.